The rows below give T cell receptor beta chains drawn from one sample of a study of CD8 T cells in Susac syndrome. One entry per CDR3 protein, called by TCRdb with MiXCR from the immunoSEQ multiplex PCR reads. The sample has more than 95,000 distinct CDR3 sequences, just over 90% seen once. Sequencing was done on a sample of CD8+ T cells from PBMCs. The receptors derive from a human donor with multiple sclerosis. Both conserved end residues are part of each CDR3. The D gene is left open where the match is weak. A row's size may be missing; if present it is once, few, many or a size class.

D	V	J	size	DNA	CDR3
TRBD2	TRBV24-1	TRBJ2-3	.	TGTGCCACCAGTGAACTGACTAGCGGGGGGGAGACAGATACGCAGTATTTT	CATSELTSGGETDTQYF
.	TRBV10-2	TRBJ1-1	.	TGCGCCAGCTTATATGTGGGGCAGGGAGCTTTCTTT	CASLYVGQGAFF
.	TRBV9	TRBJ2-7	.	TGTGCCAGCAGCCCCCGGCGAAGAGGGATCGAGCAGTACTTC	CASSPRRRGIEQYF
TRBD2	TRBV15	TRBJ2-2	.	TGTGCCACCAGCAGGTCGGCTAGCGGGAATACCGGGGAGCTGTTTTTT	CATSRSASGNTGELFF
TRBD2	TRBV6-1	TRBJ2-5	.	TGTGCCAGCAGTCCCCTGCTAGCGGGAGAGACCCAGTACTTC	CASSPLLAGETQYF
.	TRBV9	TRBJ1-5	.	TGTGCCAGCAGCGTAGGGGCAGGGGCTCAGCCCCAGCATTTT	CASSVGAGAQPQHF
TRBD1	TRBV28	TRBJ1-5	.	TGTGCCAGCAGGACCAGGGGGTTCGGCCAGCCCCAGCATTTT	CASRTRGFGQPQHF
.	TRBV9	TRBJ1-2	.	TGTGCCAGCAGCGTAGGTAGGACGGCTAACTATGGCTACACCTTC	CASSVGRTANYGYTF
.	TRBV5-1	TRBJ2-7	.	TGCGCCAGCAGCTTCGGGACGAAGAGCTCCTACGAGCAGTACTTC	CASSFGTKSSYEQYF
TRBD2	TRBV20-1	TRBJ2-1	once	TGCAGTGCTAGGGGACTAGTATCCCACAATGAGCAGTTCTTC	CSARGLVSHNEQFF
TRBD1	TRBV5-1	TRBJ1-2	.	TGCGCCAGCAGCCGGTACAGGACAGGGGATGGCTACACCTTC	CASSRYRTGDGYTF
.	TRBV10-3	TRBJ2-5	.	TGTGCCATCAGGGCCGGGCGCGAGGAGACCCAGTACTTC	CAIRAGREETQYF
.	TRBV4-1	TRBJ2-7	.	TGCGCCAGCAGCCAAGGCCCCCCAGGGTACTCCTACGAGCAGTACTTC	CASSQGPPGYSYEQYF
TRBD1	TRBV19	TRBJ2-1	.	TGTGCCAGTATAGACCGGGACAGGGGAAATGAGCAGTTCTTC	CASIDRDRGNEQFF
.	TRBV6-6	TRBJ1-5	.	TGTGCCAGCAGTTACGAAGGAGTGAATCAGCCCCAGCATTTT	CASSYEGVNQPQHF
.	TRBV20-1	TRBJ2-7	once	TGCAGTGCTAGAGGCTTGGACCTCCCCTACGAGCAGTACTTC	CSARGLDLPYEQYF
.	TRBV25-1	TRBJ1-2	.	TGTGCCAGCAGTGAATCTGGGGCCGACTATGGCTACACCTTC	CASSESGADYGYTF
.	TRBV28	TRBJ2-1	once	TGTGCCAGCAGCGCCACCCGAGGGTTATACGGAAATGAGCAGTTCTTC	CASSATRGLYGNEQFF
.	TRBV4-1	TRBJ2-7	.	TGCGCCAGCAGCCAAGAGGGTCCGGGACCTCACTACGAGCAGTACTTC	CASSQEGPGPHYEQYF
TRBD2	TRBV20-1	TRBJ2-3	.	TGCAGTGCTAGAGATCGTACGGGAGGGGACCTGGAAGAGCAGTATTTT	CSARDRTGGDLEEQYF
.	TRBV10-3	TRBJ2-1	.	TGTGCCATCTTTGGTCACAATGAGCAGTTCTTC	CAIFGHNEQFF
.	TRBV13	TRBJ2-7	.	TGTGCCAGCAGCTTAGGTAGGCCCGGGACTCTCTACGAGCAGTACTTC	CASSLGRPGTLYEQYF
TRBD1	TRBV2	TRBJ2-7	.	TGTGCCAGCAGTGACTTGAAGGACAGGAGCTCCTACGAGCAGTACTTC	CASSDLKDRSSYEQYF
.	TRBV7-8	TRBJ2-5	.	TGTGCCAGCAGCTTAGCGTCTGTTCGTCCCCAAGAGACCCAGTACTTC	CASSLASVRPQETQYF
.	TRBV7-8	TRBJ1-5	.	TGTGCCAGCAGCTTAGGCAGGGCTAGCAATCAGCCCCAGCATTTT	CASSLGRASNQPQHF
TRBD1	TRBV12-3/TRBV12-4	TRBJ2-5	.	TGTGCCAGCAGTTTCAGACAGGGGGCGACCAAAGAGACCCAGTACTTC	CASSFRQGATKETQYF
TRBD1	TRBV12-3/TRBV12-4	TRBJ1-1	.	TGTGCCAGCAGTTTTGAGGGACAGATAAAAGCTTTCTTT	CASSFEGQIKAFF
TRBD2	TRBV20-1	TRBJ2-4	.	TGCAGTGCTAGAGCTTGGTCTAGCGGGAGGGCCGTGAACATTCAGTACTTC	CSARAWSSGRAVNIQYF
TRBD2	TRBV12-3/TRBV12-4	TRBJ2-7	few	TGTGCCAGCAGTCCCAGCGGGGGGGCCTACGAGCAGTACTTC	CASSPSGGAYEQYF
TRBD1	TRBV5-6	TRBJ1-5	.	TGTGCCAGCAGCCTGGGACAGGCGGTAATCCAGCCCCAGCATTTT	CASSLGQAVIQPQHF
TRBD1	TRBV5-1	TRBJ1-2	once	TGCGCCAGCAGCTTGCAGGGGGCCTACCATGGCTACACCTTC	CASSLQGAYHGYTF
TRBD1	TRBV24-1	TRBJ2-5	.	TGTGCCACCGGGGACAGGGGAGGGGAGACCCAGTACTTC	CATGDRGGETQYF
TRBD1	TRBV27	TRBJ1-5	.	TGTGCCAGCAGAAGGACAGGGGCCCTTAGTCAGCCCCAGCATTTT	CASRRTGALSQPQHF
TRBD1	TRBV6-1	TRBJ2-7	.	TGTGCCAGCAGTGAGATGACAGGGGCCGACGAGCAGTACTTC	CASSEMTGADEQYF
.	TRBV29-1	TRBJ1-1	.	TGCAGCGTACAGATCAACACTGAAGCTTTCTTT	CSVQINTEAFF